This T cell receptor (beta chain) was sequenced for a study of radiotherapy plus CTLA-4 blockade in lung cancer (dated by TCRdb to the late 2010s). Study-wide context: Among enrolled patients, approximately 17% had an objective response and 31% reached disease control. The full study reports these points: After treatment with radiotherapy and ipilimumab, TCR clones that originated in tumors expanded in peripheral blood. Early dynamic changes in blood T cell clones, together with increased serum interferon-beta after radiation, were reported as the strongest predictors of response.

The study tested focal radiation therapy combined with CTLA-4 blockade (ipilimumab) in patients with chemo-refractory metastatic non-small-cell lung cancer. On this clone: Its antigen has not been determined. No base qualities exist here, and no much larger clone lies one base off it.

The cysteine opens and the phenylalanine closes a CDR3 of 14 amino acids. Of the read, only the CDR3 DNA is kept; its 42 bases are in frame from base 1. Trimming at the junction amounts to 5 bases on V and 3 bases on J, and the germline ends lie 14 bases apart. The germline V gene supplies CDR1 SGHAT and CDR2 FQNNGV. Preparation of the library involved the immunoSEQ multiplex PCR assay. As stored in TCRdb, this immuneACCESS dataset retains in-frame rearrangements with V and J assigned. A fraction of the clones does not appear; measured against another copy, unresolved V genes explain less than half of the discrepancy, and the remainder lacks a known reason. In this sample the table shows about 100,000 clones, about 80% of which occur a single time. 0.65% to 0.9% of the sample rests with the top ten.

The TCR originated in a human donor with non-small cell lung cancer who had stable disease on radiotherapy plus ipilimumab. Recombination joined TRBV11-2 with TRBJ2-7, with TRBD1 tentatively as D gene (5 bases match). Sequenced here: peripheral blood, sampled from a patient treated with radiotherapy plus ipilimumab. The CDR3 loop reads CASSLNRDSYEQYF. The DNA sequence reads TGTGCCAGCAGCCTCAACCGAGACAGCTACGAGCAGTACTTC. The variable domain in full, with residues beyond the CDR3 obtained from the reference TRBV11-2 and TRBJ2-7 genes, is EAGVAQSPRYKIIEKRQSVAFWCNPISGHATLYWYQQILGQGPKLLIQFQNNGVVDDSQLPKDRFSAERLKGVDSTLKIQPAKLEDSAVYLCASSLNRDSYEQYFGPGTRLTVT.